A selection of T cell receptor beta chains follows, all from one sample in a study of identical twins. Each CDR3 protein is one row after TCRdb ran MiXCR on the 5' RACE reads. The data contain around 570,000 distinct CDR3 sequences, roughly 9.5% of them singletons. In addition, the sample was reused for a study of yellow fever vaccine responses in identical twins.

Sequenced input: PBMCs. These TCRs come from a young woman in good health. The CDR3 runs from the conserved cysteine through the conserved F or W. The D gene is left open where the match is weak. Expanded clones are given a class, and other clones once, few, many or no size at all.

clone size	V gene	D gene	J gene	CDR3 DNA	CDR3 protein
-	TRBV20-1	-	TRBJ2-1	TGCAGTGCTAGTCTTACCTCCGGGGGAAATGAGCAGTTCTTC	CSASLTSGGNEQFF
few	TRBV29-1	-	TRBJ1-1	TGCAGCGTTGAGCTGGGAGCTGAAGCTTTCTTT	CSVELGAEAFF
many	TRBV9	TRBD2	TRBJ2-5	TGTGCCAGCAGCGTGGGTAGCGGGGGCCAAGAGACCCAGTACTTC	CASSVGSGGQETQYF
-	TRBV6-2/TRBV6-3	TRBD1	TRBJ1-5	TGTGCCAGCAGTTACTCGCAGGGGGGACAGCCCCAGCATTTT	CASSYSQGGQPQHF
many	TRBV10-3	-	TRBJ1-2	TGTGCCACCCGAGGGGGGGACTATGGCTACACCTTC	CATRGGDYGYTF
-	TRBV6-2/TRBV6-3	-	TRBJ2-3	TGTGCCAGCAGTAACAGGGAGGGCGGCGGAGATACGCAGTATTTT	CASSNREGGGDTQYF
few	TRBV6-5	TRBD1	TRBJ2-7	TGTGCCAGCAGTTTCCAGCCCGGGACAGGGGCATCCGAGCAGTACTTC	CASSFQPGTGASEQYF
few	TRBV6-5	TRBD2	TRBJ2-1	TGTGCCAGCAGTTATAAGGCGAGCGGGGGGGCCTCTGAGCAGTTCTTC	CASSYKASGGASEQFF
few	TRBV7-8	TRBD1	TRBJ2-7	TGTGCCAGCAGCTTAGCCCAAGGGTCCGGGACAGGGGGCTTCGGGCAGTACTTC	CASSLAQGSGTGGFGQYF
many	TRBV20-1	-	TRBJ2-1	TGCAGTGCTAGCGGTACACGGAGCTCCTACAATGAGCAGTTCTTC	CSASGTRSSYNEQFF
-	TRBV7-8	TRBD2	TRBJ2-1	TGTGCCAGCAGCAACCGAATTGAAATAGCGGGGGGGCCAAATGAGCAGTTCTTC	CASSNRIEIAGGPNEQFF
many	TRBV7-2	-	TRBJ2-1	TGTGCCAGCAGCTTTCCCTACAATGAGCAGTTCTTC	CASSFPYNEQFF
-	TRBV30	TRBD1	TRBJ2-2	TGTGCCTGGGCAAGGACAGGGGGCGATAACGGGGAGCTGTTTTTT	CAWARTGGDNGELFF
-	TRBV4-3	-	TRBJ2-1	TGCGCCAGCAGCCCCAGTATGGGGTTAGAGCAGTTCTTC	CASSPSMGLEQFF
many	TRBV7-9	-	TRBJ2-5	TGTGCCAGCAGCTTAGCCCCCCAGAGGGGAGAGACCCAGTACTTC	CASSLAPQRGETQYF
few	TRBV24-1	-	TRBJ2-6	TGTGCCACCGCCCAGGCGGGGGCCAACGTCCTGACTTTC	CATAQAGANVLTF
few	TRBV24-1	TRBD2	TRBJ2-1	TGTGCCACCAGTGATGCGGGACTAGCGGGGGCGAATGAGCAGTTCTTC	CATSDAGLAGANEQFF
-	TRBV30	-	TRBJ2-5	TGTGCCTGGAGTGTACGAGCAGGGATCCAAGAGACCCAGTACTTC	CAWSVRAGIQETQYF
few	TRBV6-5	-	TRBJ1-2	TGTGCCAGCAGTTCCCAGGGAGGGTCTCACTATGGCTACACCTTC	CASSSQGGSHYGYTF
many	TRBV29-1	-	TRBJ1-2	TGCAGCGTTGGTCAGGAAAAGGGGAACTATGGCTACACCTTC	CSVGQEKGNYGYTF
few	TRBV20-1	TRBD2	TRBJ2-1	TGCAGTGCAGGAGGACTAGCGGGGGGGTACAATGAGCAGTTCTTC	CSAGGLAGGYNEQFF
-	TRBV7-3	TRBD1	TRBJ2-3	TGTGCCAGCAGCCAAGCAGGGGGAAGGGATACGCAGTATTTT	CASSQAGGRDTQYF
-	TRBV27	TRBD2	TRBJ2-1	TGTGCCAGCAGTTCCGACCGACTAGCGGGGGACTACAATGAGCAGTTCTTC	CASSSDRLAGDYNEQFF
-	TRBV26	-	TRBJ2-3	TGTACCAGCAGTTCAATAAAGCAGGGGGCATCCCCGAGGGTAGATACGCAGTATTTT	CTSSSIKQGASPRVDTQYF
few	TRBV11-2	TRBD1	TRBJ1-3	TGTGCCAGCAGCCCTGGGGGTGGCAGGGGGCTGACTGGAAACACCATATATTTT	CASSPGGGRGLTGNTIYF
few	TRBV7-9	TRBD2	TRBJ2-3	TGTGCCACACCCGATAGGGAAGGACTAGCGGGAACAGATACGCAGTATTTT	CATPDREGLAGTDTQYF
-	TRBV5-6	TRBD2	TRBJ2-5	TGTGCCAGCAGCGGGGGGACTAGCGGGGGTACCCAGTACTTC	CASSGGTSGGTQYF
few	TRBV20-1	-	TRBJ2-1	TGCAGTGCTAGAGATTTAGGGGAGTTCTTAGGTGAGCAGTTCTTC	CSARDLGEFLGEQFF
many	TRBV12-3/TRBV12-4	-	TRBJ2-1	TGTGCCAGCACCGATCCAGGGAACCACTCCTACAATGAGCAGTTCTTC	CASTDPGNHSYNEQFF